These T cell receptor beta chains were read from a single sample in a study of vaccination and CD4 T cells after COVID-19. Their target antigens are unknown. TCRdb reprocessed the PCR reads with MiXCR, giving one entry per CDR3 protein. The sample records around 15,000 distinct CDR3 sequences, more than 30% being singletons. The starting material was CD4+ T cells from blood, cultured in vitro, obtained before SARS-CoV-2 vaccination. The source is a human donor who received a COVID-19 vaccine. Each CDR3 is given with its conserved first and last residue. Fields, in order: J gene, CDR3 length, V gene, D gene, clone size, CDR3 protein, CDR3 DNA. D genes are given only for firm matches. Size is stated for part of the rows, as once, few or many counts, or as a class when the clone is expanded.

j_call: TRBJ2-5
cdr3_length: 16
v_call: TRBV12-3/TRBV12-4
d_call: NA
clone_size: NA
cdr3_aa: CASSARDGAVGETQYF
cdr3_nt: TGTGCCAGCAGTGCACGGGACGGGGCCGTCGGAGAGACCCAGTACTTC

j_call: TRBJ1-2
cdr3_length: 14
v_call: TRBV2
d_call: NA
clone_size: few
cdr3_aa: CASSERGGPYGYTF
cdr3_nt: TGTGCCAGCAGTGAAAGGGGAGGCCCCTATGGCTACACCTTC

j_call: TRBJ1-3
cdr3_length: 13
v_call: TRBV29-1
d_call: NA
clone_size: few
cdr3_aa: CSVEKGAGNTIYF
cdr3_nt: TGCAGCGTTGAGAAGGGGGCTGGAAACACCATATATTTT

j_call: TRBJ1-5
cdr3_length: 14
v_call: TRBV6-5
d_call: NA
clone_size: few
cdr3_aa: CASSYFQANQPQHF
cdr3_nt: TGTGCCAGCAGTTATTTCCAGGCCAATCAGCCCCAGCATTTT

j_call: TRBJ2-2
cdr3_length: 15
v_call: TRBV6-1
d_call: TRBD2
clone_size: NA
cdr3_aa: CASSGTSLFTGELFF
cdr3_nt: TGTGCCAGCAGTGGGACTAGCCTTTTCACCGGGGAGCTGTTTTTT

j_call: TRBJ1-1
cdr3_length: 14
v_call: TRBV20-1
d_call: NA
clone_size: NA
cdr3_aa: CSAMTGVTATEAFF
cdr3_nt: TGCAGTGCTATGACAGGAGTGACCGCCACTGAAGCTTTCTTT

j_call: TRBJ1-1
cdr3_length: 16
v_call: TRBV18
d_call: TRBD1
clone_size: NA
cdr3_aa: CASSPREQGMNTEAFF
cdr3_nt: TGTGCCAGCTCACCAAGGGAACAGGGGATGAACACTGAAGCTTTCTTT

j_call: TRBJ2-2
cdr3_length: 15
v_call: TRBV7-8
d_call: TRBD1
clone_size: few
cdr3_aa: CASSPQGADTGELFF
cdr3_nt: TGTGCCAGCAGTCCGCAGGGGGCGGACACCGGGGAGCTGTTTTTT

j_call: TRBJ2-7
cdr3_length: 15
v_call: TRBV5-5
d_call: NA
clone_size: NA
cdr3_aa: CASSSTGVSVYEQYF
cdr3_nt: TGTGCCAGCAGCTCCACGGGGGTCAGTGTTTACGAGCAGTACTTC

j_call: TRBJ1-1
cdr3_length: 13
v_call: TRBV24-1
d_call: NA
clone_size: NA
cdr3_aa: CATSDLPGNEAFF
cdr3_nt: TGTGCCACCAGTGATTTGCCGGGGAATGAAGCTTTCTTT

j_call: TRBJ1-1
cdr3_length: 17
v_call: TRBV21-1
d_call: NA
clone_size: medium-sized
cdr3_aa: CASSKKGLGRGGNEAFF
cdr3_nt: TGTGCCAGCAGCAAAAAGGGCCTAGGGCGTGGGGGGAATGAAGCTTTCTTT

j_call: TRBJ2-3
cdr3_length: 14
v_call: TRBV6-4
d_call: NA
clone_size: NA
cdr3_aa: CASSAQPGADTQYF
cdr3_nt: TGTGCCAGCAGCGCCCAACCAGGGGCAGATACGCAGTATTTT

j_call: TRBJ1-1
cdr3_length: 15
v_call: TRBV19
d_call: TRBD1
clone_size: few
cdr3_aa: CASSTRTGGRTEAFF
cdr3_nt: TGTGCCAGTAGTACGAGGACAGGGGGTAGGACTGAAGCTTTCTTT

j_call: TRBJ1-4
cdr3_length: 15
v_call: TRBV5-1
d_call: TRBD1
clone_size: few
cdr3_aa: CASSRGGTGDEKLFF
cdr3_nt: TGCGCCAGCAGCAGAGGCGGGACAGGGGACGAAAAACTGTTTTTT

j_call: TRBJ1-1
cdr3_length: 15
v_call: TRBV20-1
d_call: NA
clone_size: few
cdr3_aa: CSARLGRLMNTEAFF
cdr3_nt: TGCAGTGCCCGCTTAGGACGTCTAATGAACACTGAAGCTTTCTTT

j_call: TRBJ1-2
cdr3_length: 13
v_call: TRBV2
d_call: NA
clone_size: medium-sized
cdr3_aa: CASSAGQNSGYTF
cdr3_nt: TGTGCCAGCAGCGCCGGACAAAATAGCGGCTACACCTTC

j_call: TRBJ1-2
cdr3_length: 13
v_call: TRBV12-5
d_call: NA
clone_size: NA
cdr3_aa: CASGPSGRDGYTF
cdr3_nt: TGTGCTAGTGGCCCTTCGGGGAGGGACGGCTACACCTTC

j_call: TRBJ2-2
cdr3_length: 16
v_call: TRBV24-1
d_call: NA
clone_size: NA
cdr3_aa: CATSDWGRVNTGELFF
cdr3_nt: TGTGCCACCAGTGATTGGGGCAGGGTGAACACCGGGGAGCTGTTTTTT